This T cell receptor (beta chain) originates from a study of T-cell reconstitution after alpha-beta-depleted transplantation in children. Germline lookup yields CDR1 SGHAT and CDR2 FQNNGV. V was trimmed by 6 bases and J by 10 bases, leaving 19 bases between them. The CDR3 is 13 amino acids. This clonotype has more than one count but fewer than ten. The TCRbeta library was prepared with unique molecular identifiers. From the PCR reads, TCRdb called clonotypes with MiXCR, one entry per CDR3 protein. The sample yields roughly 590,000 distinct CDR3 sequences, approximately 15% seen once. The sample consisted of PBMCs from the stem cell graft donor, taken from the stem cell graft. The chain couples TRBV11-2 to TRBJ2-7, with a tentative D call TRBD2 (5 bases). The sequence came from a human donor who donated a stem cell graft to a child with acute myeloid leukemia. This CDR3 is CASSFPAGAEQYV. DNA of the CDR3: TGTGCCAGCAGTTTCCCTGCAGGAGCGGAACAGTACGTC.